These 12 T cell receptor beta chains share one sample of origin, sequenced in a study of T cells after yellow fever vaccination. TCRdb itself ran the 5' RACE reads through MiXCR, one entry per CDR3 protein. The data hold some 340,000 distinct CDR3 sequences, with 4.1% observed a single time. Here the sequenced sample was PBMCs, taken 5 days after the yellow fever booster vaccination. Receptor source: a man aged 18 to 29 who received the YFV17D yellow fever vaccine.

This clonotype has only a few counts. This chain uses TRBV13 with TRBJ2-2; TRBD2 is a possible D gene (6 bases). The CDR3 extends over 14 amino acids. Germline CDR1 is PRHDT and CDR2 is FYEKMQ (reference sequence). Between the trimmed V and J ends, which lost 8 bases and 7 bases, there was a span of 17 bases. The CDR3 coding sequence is TGTGCCAGCTGGGTCGGAGGGCGTAACGGGGAGCTGTTTTTT. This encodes CASWVGGRNGELFF.

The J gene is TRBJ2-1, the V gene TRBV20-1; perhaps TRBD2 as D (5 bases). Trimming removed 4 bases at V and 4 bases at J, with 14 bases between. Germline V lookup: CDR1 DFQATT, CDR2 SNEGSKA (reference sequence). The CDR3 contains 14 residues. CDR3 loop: CSANRLDFYNEQFF. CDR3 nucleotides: TGCAGTGCTAATAGACTGGACTTTTACAATGAGCAGTTCTTC.

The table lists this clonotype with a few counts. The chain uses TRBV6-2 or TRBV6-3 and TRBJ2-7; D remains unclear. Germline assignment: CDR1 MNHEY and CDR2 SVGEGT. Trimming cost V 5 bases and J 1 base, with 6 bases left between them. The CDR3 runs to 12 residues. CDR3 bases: TGTGCCAGCAGTCCGCCTTCCTACGAGCAGTACTTC. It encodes CASSPPSYEQYF.

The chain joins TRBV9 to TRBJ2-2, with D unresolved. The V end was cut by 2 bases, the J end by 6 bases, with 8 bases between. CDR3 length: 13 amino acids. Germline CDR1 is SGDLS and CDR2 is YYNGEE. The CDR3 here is CASSVDWAGELFF. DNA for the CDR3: TGTGCCAGCAGCGTTGACTGGGCCGGGGAGCTGTTTTTT.

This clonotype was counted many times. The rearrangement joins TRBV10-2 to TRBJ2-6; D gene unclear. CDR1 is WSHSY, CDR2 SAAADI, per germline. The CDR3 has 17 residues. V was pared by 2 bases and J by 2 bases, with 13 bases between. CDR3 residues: CASSEHPGVTGANVLTF. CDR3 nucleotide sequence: TGCGCCAGCAGTGAGCATCCCGGAGTAACTGGGGCCAACGTCCTGACTTTC.

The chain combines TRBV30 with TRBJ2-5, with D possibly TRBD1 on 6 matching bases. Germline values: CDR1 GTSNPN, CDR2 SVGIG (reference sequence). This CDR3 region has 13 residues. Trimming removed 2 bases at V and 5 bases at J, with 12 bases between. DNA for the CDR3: TGTGCCTGGAGTCGTCAGGGGCGGGAGACCCAGTACTTC. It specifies CAWSRQGRETQYF.

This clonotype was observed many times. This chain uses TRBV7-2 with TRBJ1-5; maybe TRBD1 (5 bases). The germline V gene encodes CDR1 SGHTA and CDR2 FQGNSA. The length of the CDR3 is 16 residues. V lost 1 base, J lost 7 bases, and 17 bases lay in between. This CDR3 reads CASSLGSRGSGQPQHF. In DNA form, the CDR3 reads TGTGCCAGCAGCTTAGGTTCGCGGGGCTCCGGCCAGCCCCAGCATTTT.

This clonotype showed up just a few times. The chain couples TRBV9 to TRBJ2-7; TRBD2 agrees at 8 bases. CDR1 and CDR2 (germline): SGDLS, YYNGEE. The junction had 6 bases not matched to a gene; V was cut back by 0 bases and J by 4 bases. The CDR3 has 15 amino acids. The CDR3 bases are TGTGCCAGCAGCGTAGGTGTTAGCGGGGAATACGAGCAGTACGTC. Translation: CASSVGVSGEYEQYV.

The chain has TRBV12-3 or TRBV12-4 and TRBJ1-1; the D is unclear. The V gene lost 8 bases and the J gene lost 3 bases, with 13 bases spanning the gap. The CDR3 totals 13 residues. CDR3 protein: CASLGEGDTEAFF. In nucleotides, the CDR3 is TGTGCCAGCCTTGGTGAAGGTGACACTGAAGCTTTCTTT.

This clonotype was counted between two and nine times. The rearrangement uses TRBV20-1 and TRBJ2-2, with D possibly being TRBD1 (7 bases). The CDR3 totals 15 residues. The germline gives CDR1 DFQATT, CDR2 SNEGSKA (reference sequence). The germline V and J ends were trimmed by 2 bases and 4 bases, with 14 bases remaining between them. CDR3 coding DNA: TGCAGTGCTAGATCAGGGGGGCCTCTCACCGGGGAGCTGTTTTTT. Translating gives CSARSGGPLTGELFF.

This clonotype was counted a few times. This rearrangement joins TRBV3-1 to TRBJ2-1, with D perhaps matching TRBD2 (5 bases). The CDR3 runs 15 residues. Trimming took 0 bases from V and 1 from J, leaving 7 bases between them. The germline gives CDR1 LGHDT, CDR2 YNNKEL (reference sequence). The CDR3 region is CASSQDEGSYNEQFF. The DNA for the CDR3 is TGTGCCAGCAGCCAAGATGAGGGATCCTACAATGAGCAGTTCTTC.

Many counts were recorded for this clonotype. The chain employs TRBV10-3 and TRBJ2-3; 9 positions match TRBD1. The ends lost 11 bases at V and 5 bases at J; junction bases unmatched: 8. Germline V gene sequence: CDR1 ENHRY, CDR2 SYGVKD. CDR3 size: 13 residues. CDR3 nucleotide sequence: TGTGCCGTCCGGGACAGGGAGGAAGATACGCAGTATTTT. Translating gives CAVRDREEDTQYF.